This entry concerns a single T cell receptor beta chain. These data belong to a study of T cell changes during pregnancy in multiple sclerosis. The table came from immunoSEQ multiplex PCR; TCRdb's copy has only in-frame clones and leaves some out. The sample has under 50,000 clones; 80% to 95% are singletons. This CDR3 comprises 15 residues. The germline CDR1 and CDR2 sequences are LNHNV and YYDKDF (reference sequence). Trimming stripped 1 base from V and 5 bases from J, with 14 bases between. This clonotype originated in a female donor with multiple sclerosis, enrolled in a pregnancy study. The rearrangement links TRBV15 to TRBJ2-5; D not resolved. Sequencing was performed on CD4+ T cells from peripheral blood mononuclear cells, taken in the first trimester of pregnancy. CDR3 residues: CATSRALWAEETQYF. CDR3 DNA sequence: TGTGCCACCAGCAGAGCCCTCTGGGCTGAGGAGACCCAGTACTTC. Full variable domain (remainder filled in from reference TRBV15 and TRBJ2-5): DAMVIQNPRYQVTQFGKPVTLSCSQTLNHNVMYWYQQKSSQAPKLLFHYYDKDFNNEADTPDNFQSRRPNTSFCFLDIRSPGLGDTAMYLCATSRALWAEETQYFGPGTRLLVL.